The 14 T cell receptor beta chains in this list originate from one sample, sequenced in a study of T cells after posttransplantation cyclophosphamide. Profiled with immunoSEQ multiplex PCR; TCRdb holds only in-frame clones, not every one. The sample contains around 17,000 clones, around 94% of which appear only once. A marrow graft followed busulfan-fludarabine conditioning, with cyclophosphamide on days +3 and +4. Here the sequenced sample was CD4+ T cells sorted from blood, taken after allogeneic stem cell transplant with posttransplant cyclophosphamide. The receptors come from a male patient between 60 and 69 years old who received an allogeneic stem cell transplant from a related donor and was CMV-positive. Some T cells may possibly be graft donor cells.

This sequence joins TRBV20-1 and TRBJ2-3; possible D gene TRBD2, 5 bases. The CDR3 is 11 amino acids. V was pared by 6 bases and J by 6 bases, with 10 bases between. The germline gives CDR1 DFQATT, CDR2 SNEGSKA (reference sequence). The CDR3 is CSAKRRDTQYF. As DNA, the CDR3 is TGCAGTGCAAAACGGAGGGATACGCAGTATTTT.

The gene calls are TRBV4-2 and TRBJ1-1, with 8 bases that match TRBD1. CDR1 is LGHNA, CDR2 YNFKEQ, per germline. Trimming at V came to 4 bases and at J to 0 bases, leaving 4 bases not matched to a gene. This CDR3 comprises 15 residues. Here the CDR3 reads CASSRQGAVNTEAFF. The CDR3 nucleotides read TGTGCCAGCAGCCGTCAGGGGGCGGTGAACACTGAAGCTTTCTTT.

The chain has TRBV16 and TRBJ2-5; D is possibly TRBD1 (6 bases). Trimming took 0 bases from V and 3 from J, leaving 17 bases between them. The CDR3 is 17 residues long. The germline CDR1 and CDR2 sequences are KGHSY and FQNENV. CDR3 region: CASSQSTFIRGEETQYF. The CDR3 DNA is TGTGCCAGCAGCCAATCCACTTTTATCAGGGGAGAAGAGACCCAGTACTTC.

The chain is built from TRBV4-1 and TRBJ1-4; 7 bases align to TRBD1. The germline V gene has CDR1 MGHRA and CDR2 YSYEKL. CDR3 length: 17 residues. With 0 bases clipped from V and 7 bases from J, the junction kept 11 bases outside the gene matches. CDR3 sequence: CASSQDRVGQRVEKLFF. The CDR3 DNA follows: TGCGCCAGCAGCCAAGATCGTGTGGGACAGAGAGTTGAAAAACTGTTTTTT.

The gene calls are TRBV27 and TRBJ2-1, with 11 bases identical to TRBD2. The CDR3 is made up of 17 amino acids. Germline trimming cut 4 bases from V and 7 bases from J; bases unmatched to any gene: 12. The germline CDR1 and CDR2 sequences are MNHEY and SMNVEV (reference sequence). The chain's CDR3 is CASSSRRSGLAVNEQFF. The CDR3 bases are TGTGCCAGCAGTTCCCGCAGATCGGGACTAGCGGTAAATGAGCAGTTCTTC.

V is TRBV4-3 and J is TRBJ2-7; tentative D call: TRBD2 (5 bases). The CDR3 length is 13 residues. Trimming removed 1 base at V and 6 bases at J, with 10 bases between. Germline V gene lookup returns CDR1 LGHNA and CDR2 YSLEER. CDR3 sequence (DNA): TGCGCCAGCAGCCAAGTTCACCGGGGCGAGCAGTACTTC. Translated: CASSQVHRGEQYF.

The V and J genes are TRBV27 and TRBJ1-5; D not certain. Germline CDR1 and CDR2: MNHEY and SMNVEV (reference sequence). The CDR3 spans 10 residues. The V end was cut by 10 bases, the J end by 6 bases, with 7 bases between. The CDR3 protein is CAKSGQPQHF. The CDR3 nucleotides read TGTGCCAAGTCCGGTCAGCCCCAGCATTTT.

The rearrangement uses TRBV4-1 and TRBJ2-5; 7 nucleotides match TRBD2. After removal of 4 bases from V and 5 bases from J, the junction contained 7 bases not matched to a gene. The CDR3 length is 14 residues. Germline CDR1 reads MGHRA; CDR2 reads YSYEKL. In nucleotides, the CDR3 is TGCGCCAGCAGCCCAGAAGGGCGGGGGGAGACCCAGTACTTC. Amino acid sequence: CASSPEGRGETQYF.

The chain is built from TRBV5-8 and TRBJ2-7; a weak D match, TRBD1 (6 bases). Trimming took off 2 bases at V and 0 bases at J, with 9 bases between the two ends. CDR1 and CDR2 (germline): SGHTS, YDEGEE. CDR3 size: 14 residues. This CDR3 is CASSLMTGSYEQYF. The CDR3 coding sequence is TGTGCCAGCAGCTTAATGACAGGCTCCTACGAGCAGTACTTC.

The chain links TRBV7-8 to TRBJ1-6; D gene unclear. This CDR3 has 15 residues. Trimming left V 1 base short and J 5 bases short, with 9 bases between. Germline assignment: CDR1 SGHVS and CDR2 FQNEAQ. CDR3 residues: CASSLGWQNNSPLHF. In DNA, the CDR3 is TGTGCCAGCAGCTTAGGGTGGCAAAATAATTCACCCCTCCACTTT.

This clone was seen a single time. The V call is TRBV4-2, the J call TRBJ2-5; D perhaps matches TRBD2 (7 bases). The CDR3 covers 18 residues. The V gene lost 0 bases and the J gene lost 5 bases, with 22 bases spanning the gap. From germline, CDR1 is LGHNA and CDR2 YNFKEQ. CDR3 sequence (DNA): TGTGCCAGCAGCCAAGATAGTGTGCTAGCGGATGGGGGCGAGACCCAGTACTTC. Protein sequence: CASSQDSVLADGGETQYF.

The V gene is TRBV19, the J gene TRBJ1-1; D gene uncertain. This CDR3 spans 14 amino acids. CDR1 is LNHDA, CDR2 SQIVND, per germline (reference sequence). V was pared by 4 bases and J by 1 base, with 10 bases between. CDR3 sequence: CASSSRRGNTEAFF. The CDR3 DNA reads as TGTGCCAGTAGTAGCAGACGGGGGAACACTGAAGCTTTCTTT.

In its sample, this clone was seen once. The chain uses TRBV30 and TRBJ1-5; maybe TRBD1 (5 bases). This CDR3 contains 12 residues. Trimming removed 7 bases from V and 4 bases from J, with 11 bases in between. Germline values: CDR1 GTSNPN, CDR2 SVGIG (reference sequence). CDR3 nucleotides: TGTGCCTTTGACAGTAATAATCAGCCCCAGCATTTT. Encoded protein: CAFDSNNQPQHF. Full variable domain (outside the CDR3, taken from reference TRBV30 and TRBJ1-5): SQTIHQWPATLVQPVGSPLSLECTVEGTSNPNLYWYRQAAGRGLQLLFYSVGIGQISSEVPQNLSASRPQDRQFILSSKKLLLSDSGFYLCAFDSNNQPQHFGDGTRLSIL.

The chain recombines TRBV7-4 with TRBJ2-3, with 12 bases lining up with TRBD2. Germline V lookup: CDR1 SGHVT, CDR2 SQSDAQ. The CDR3 has 19 amino acids. Unmatched junction bases numbered 13, after V lost 5 bases and J lost 1 base. Written as DNA, the CDR3 is TGTGCCAGCAGCCCCAGGGCTAGCGGGGGGGCCTGGGGCACAGATACGCAGTATTTT. Translation gives CASSPRASGGAWGTDTQYF.